One sample yielded the 17 T cell receptor beta chains listed below, sequenced in a study of control samples from healthy donors and cancer patients. TCRdb's copy holds only in-frame clones and misses some; the assay was immunoSEQ multiplex PCR. The table lists some 100,000 clones, around 90% of them singletons. The source material was blood. All receptors come from a human donor in good health. The donor label of this sample is uncertain.

The gene calls are TRBV19 and TRBJ1-1, with D unclear. Germline V gene sequence: CDR1 LNHDA, CDR2 SQIVND (reference sequence). This CDR3 spans 13 amino acids. Trimming took 3 bases from V and 3 from J, leaving 8 bases between them. As DNA, the CDR3 is TGTGCCAGTAGTATCCCCACTTACACTGAAGCTTTCTTT. It is translated as CASSIPTYTEAFF.

The V and J genes are TRBV6-5 and TRBJ1-1, with D uncertain. V was shortened by 3 bases and J by 9 bases, with 20 bases between the two germline ends. CDR3 size: 15 residues. Germline CDR1 MNHEY, CDR2 SVGAGI. CDR3 coding DNA: TGTGCCAGCAGTTATAACGGGGAGGGTTGGATTAAAGCTTTCTTT. Translation gives CASSYNGEGWIKAFF.

This sequence joins TRBV6-4 and TRBJ2-2, with TRBD2 matching over 12 bases. The CDR3 is made up of 16 amino acids. V lost 3 bases to trimming and J lost 2 bases; unmatched junction nucleotides: 1. The germline V gene has CDR1 MRHNA and CDR2 SNTAGT. The CDR3: CASSETSGGNTGELFF. CDR3 nucleotides: TGTGCCAGCAGTGAGACTAGCGGGGGAAACACCGGGGAGCTGTTTTTT.

The chain joins TRBV27 to TRBJ2-1; a weak D match, TRBD1 (6 bases). V was pared by 5 bases and J by 11 bases, with 10 bases between. CDR3 length equals 11 residues. Per the germline V gene, CDR1 is MNHEY and CDR2 is SMNVEV (reference sequence). The CDR3 sequence: CASSLGQKQFF. CDR3 DNA sequence: TGTGCCAGCAGTCTCGGACAGAAGCAGTTCTTC.

The chain recombines TRBV2 with TRBJ1-2, with D perhaps TRBD1 (5 bases). There are 12 residues in the CDR3. The V gene's germline CDR1 is SNHLY and CDR2 FYNNEI. The V end was cut by 9 bases, the J end by 4 bases, with 12 bases between. Here the CDR3 reads CARQGLGYGYTF. The CDR3, as DNA: TGTGCCAGGCAGGGACTGGGCTATGGCTACACCTTC.

This chain links TRBV30 with TRBJ1-2; maybe TRBD1 (5 bases). V lost 0 bases to trimming and J lost 8 bases, with 19 bases between them. Germline CDR1 and CDR2: GTSNPN and SVGIG (reference sequence). This CDR3 is built from 15 residues. In DNA, the CDR3 is TGTGCCTGGAGTGTTCCCAGCGAAGGGGTCGGAGGCTACACCTTC. The encoded protein is CAWSVPSEGVGGYTF.

The chain is built from TRBV10-3 and TRBJ1-1, with D uncertain. V lost 4 bases and J 1 base, leaving 13 bases between the germline ends. The CDR3 runs to 15 residues. The germline gives CDR1 ENHRY, CDR2 SYGVKD. The CDR3 DNA reads TGTGCCATCAGTGGTGTGGTGGCAAAGAACACTGAAGCTTTCTTT. Translated, it gives CAISGVVAKNTEAFF.

The chain combines TRBV28 with TRBJ2-5, with D perhaps TRBD2 (6 bases). The V gene lost 8 bases and the J gene lost 4 bases, with 14 bases spanning the gap. The germline V gene encodes CDR1 MDHEN and CDR2 SYDVKM. The CDR3 is made up of 13 amino acids. The chain's CDR3 is CASGGAQSETQYF. DNA for the CDR3: TGTGCCAGCGGAGGGGCTCAGTCAGAGACCCAGTACTTC.

J is TRBJ1-3 and V is TRBV6-6, with D unresolved. Trimming removed 8 bases at V and 2 bases at J, with 10 bases between. This CDR3 contains 13 residues. Per germline, CDR1 MNHNY and CDR2 SVGAGI (reference sequence). CDR3 sequence reads: CASGPPAGNTIYF. Written as DNA, the CDR3 is TGTGCCAGCGGGCCTCCCGCTGGAAACACCATATATTTT.

CDR3 DNA sequence: TGCGCCAGCAGCCAAGATAAAGGACGGCAAGAGACCCAGTACTTC. Protein: CASSQDKGRQETQYF. The chain employs TRBV4-3 and TRBJ2-5; no clear D gene. V was clipped by 0 bases and J by 2 bases, with 10 bases between them. The length of the CDR3 is 15 residues. Germline loops: CDR1 LGHNA, CDR2 YSLEER.

The V gene is TRBV19, the J gene TRBJ2-2; D is possibly TRBD1 or TRBD2 (5 bases each). Trimming removed 4 bases at V and 0 bases at J, with 24 bases between. Germline V gene sequence: CDR1 LNHDA, CDR2 SQIVND (reference sequence). The CDR3 totals 20 residues. CDR3 DNA: TGTGCCAGTAGTACATACCGGGACGGTGCCCAAATTACGAACACCGGGGAGCTGTTTTTT. Amino acids: CASSTYRDGAQITNTGELFF.

This clone has only a few counts. The V call is TRBV5-4, the J call TRBJ2-3; D ambiguous. Per germline, CDR1 SGHNT and CDR2 YYREEE (reference sequence). The CDR3 is made up of 13 amino acids. V was pared by 4 bases and J by 6 bases, with 12 bases between. CDR3 DNA sequence: TGTGCCAGCAGCCCTCGGGTAGGGGATACGCAGTATTTT. This sequence encodes CASSPRVGDTQYF.

V and J are TRBV2 and TRBJ2-3; no definite D call. The V gene's germline CDR1 is SNHLY and CDR2 FYNNEI. The CDR3 has 13 amino acids. V lost 5 bases, J lost 4 bases, and 10 bases lay in between. CDR3 coding DNA: TGTGCCAGCAGTTATACCCGGCCAGATACGCAGTATTTT. Amino acids: CASSYTRPDTQYF.

The chain uses TRBV27 and TRBJ1-1; D is perhaps TRBD1 (5 bases). The V end was cut by 2 bases, the J end by 1 base, with 8 bases between. This CDR3 region has 14 residues. Germline CDR1 reads MNHEY; CDR2 reads SMNVEV (reference sequence). The CDR3 protein is CASSLGRGNTEAFF. The CDR3 DNA reads TGTGCCAGCAGTTTAGGGAGGGGGAACACTGAAGCTTTCTTT.

The gene calls are TRBV7-3 and TRBJ2-3; TRBD2 matches 13 bases. The CDR3 is 17 residues long. V was clipped by 2 bases and J by 5 bases; unmatched bases: 7. The germline CDR1 and CDR2 sequences are SGHTA and FQGTGA. CDR3 nucleotide sequence: TGTGCCAGCAGCTTAGATAGTAGGACTAGCGGGGGAGATACGCAGTATTTT. Translating it yields CASSLDSRTSGGDTQYF.

This clone was detected only a few times. The chain couples TRBV6-5 to TRBJ1-5; D is unclear. Trimming pared 5 bases from V and 3 bases from J, leaving 8 bases between. Germline CDR1 MNHEY, CDR2 SVGAGI. The CDR3 runs to 13 residues. The CDR3 here is CASSLDPNQPQHF. In DNA form, the CDR3 reads TGTGCCAGCAGTCTCGACCCCAATCAGCCCCAGCATTTT.

The J gene is TRBJ1-1, the V gene TRBV6-1; D is unclear. The V end was cut by 2 bases, the J end by 5 bases, with 12 bases between. CDR1 is MNHNS and CDR2 is SASEGT in the germline V gene. The CDR3 sequence is 14 residues long. CDR3 residues: CASSEHEGRTEAFF. In nucleotides, the CDR3 is TGTGCCAGCAGTGAACACGAAGGAAGAACTGAAGCTTTCTTT.